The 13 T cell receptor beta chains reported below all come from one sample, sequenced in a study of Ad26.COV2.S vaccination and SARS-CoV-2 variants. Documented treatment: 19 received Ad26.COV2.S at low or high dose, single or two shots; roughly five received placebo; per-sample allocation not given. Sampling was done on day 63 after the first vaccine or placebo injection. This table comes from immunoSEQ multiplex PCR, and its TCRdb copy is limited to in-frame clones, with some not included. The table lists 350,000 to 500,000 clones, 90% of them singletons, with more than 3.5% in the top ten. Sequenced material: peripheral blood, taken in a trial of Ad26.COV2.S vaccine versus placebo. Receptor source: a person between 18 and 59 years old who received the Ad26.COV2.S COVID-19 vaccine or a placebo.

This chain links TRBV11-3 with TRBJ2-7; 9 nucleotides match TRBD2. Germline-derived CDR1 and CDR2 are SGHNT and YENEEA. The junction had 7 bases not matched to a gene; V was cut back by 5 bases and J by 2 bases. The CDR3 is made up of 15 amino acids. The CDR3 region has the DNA TGTGCCAGCAGCCTGGCGACTAGCGGCCCCTACGAGCAGTACTTC. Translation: CASSLATSGPYEQYF. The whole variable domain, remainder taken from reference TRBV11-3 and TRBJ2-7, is EAGVVQSPRYKIIEKKQPVAFWCNPISGHNTLYWYLQNLGQGPELLIRYENEEAVDDSQLPKDRFSAERLKGVDSTLKIQPAELGDSAVYLCASSLATSGPYEQYFGPGTRLTVT.

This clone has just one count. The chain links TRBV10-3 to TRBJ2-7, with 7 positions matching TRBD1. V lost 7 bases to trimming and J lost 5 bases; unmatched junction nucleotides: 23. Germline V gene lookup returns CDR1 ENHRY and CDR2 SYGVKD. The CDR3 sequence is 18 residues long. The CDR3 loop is CAIKPDRDPKGGSDEQYF. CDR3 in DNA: TGTGCCATCAAACCCGACAGGGACCCTAAAGGTGGATCGGACGAGCAGTACTTC.

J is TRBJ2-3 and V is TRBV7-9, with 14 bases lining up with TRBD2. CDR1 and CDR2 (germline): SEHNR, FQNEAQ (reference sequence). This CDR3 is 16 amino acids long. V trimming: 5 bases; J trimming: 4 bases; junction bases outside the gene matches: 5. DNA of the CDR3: TGTGCCAGCAGCCCGGCGGGACTAGCGGGGGCAGATACGCAGTATTTT. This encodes CASSPAGLAGADTQYF.

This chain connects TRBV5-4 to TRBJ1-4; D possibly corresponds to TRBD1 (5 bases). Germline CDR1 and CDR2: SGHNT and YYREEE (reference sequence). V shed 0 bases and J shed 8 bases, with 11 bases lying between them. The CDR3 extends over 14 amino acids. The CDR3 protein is CASSLAGVDEKLFF. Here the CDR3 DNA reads TGTGCCAGCAGCTTGGCGGGGGTGGACGAAAAACTGTTTTTT.

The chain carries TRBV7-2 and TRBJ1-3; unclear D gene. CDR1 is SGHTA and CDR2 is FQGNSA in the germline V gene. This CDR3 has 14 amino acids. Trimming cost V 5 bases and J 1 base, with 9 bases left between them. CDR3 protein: CASSPVLSGNTIYF. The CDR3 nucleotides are TGTGCCAGCAGCCCGGTACTTTCTGGAAACACCATATATTTT.

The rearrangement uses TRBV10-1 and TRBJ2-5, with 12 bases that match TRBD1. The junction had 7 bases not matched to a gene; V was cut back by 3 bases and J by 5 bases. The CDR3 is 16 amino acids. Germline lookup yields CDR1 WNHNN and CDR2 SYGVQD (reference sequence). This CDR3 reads CASSDGGQGAWETQYF. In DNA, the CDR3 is TGCGCCAGCAGTGACGGGGGACAGGGGGCGTGGGAGACCCAGTACTTC.

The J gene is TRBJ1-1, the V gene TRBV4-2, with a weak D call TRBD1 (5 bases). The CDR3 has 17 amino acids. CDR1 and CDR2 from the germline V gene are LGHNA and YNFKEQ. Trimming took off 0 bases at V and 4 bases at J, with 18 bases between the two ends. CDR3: CASSQDLVGAGSTEAFF. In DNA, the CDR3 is TGTGCCAGCAGCCAAGATCTCGTTGGGGCTGGTAGCACTGAAGCTTTCTTT.

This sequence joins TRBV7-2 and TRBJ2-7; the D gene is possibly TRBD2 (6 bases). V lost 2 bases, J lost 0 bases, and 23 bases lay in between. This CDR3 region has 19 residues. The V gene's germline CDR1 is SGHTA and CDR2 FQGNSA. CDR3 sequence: CASSLPSRDSTRGSYEQYF. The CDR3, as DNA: TGTGCCAGCAGCTTACCCTCCCGGGACTCTACACGGGGCTCCTACGAGCAGTACTTC.

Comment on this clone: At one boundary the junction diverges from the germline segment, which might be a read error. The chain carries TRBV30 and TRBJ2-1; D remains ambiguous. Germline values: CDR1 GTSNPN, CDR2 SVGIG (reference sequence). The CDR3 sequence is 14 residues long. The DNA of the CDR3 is TGTACCTGGGAACTCCCCGTGTCCTACAATGAGCAGTTCTTC. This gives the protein CTWELPVSYNEQFF.

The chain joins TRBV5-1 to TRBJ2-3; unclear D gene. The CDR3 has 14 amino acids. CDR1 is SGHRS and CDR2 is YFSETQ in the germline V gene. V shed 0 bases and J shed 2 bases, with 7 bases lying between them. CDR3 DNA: TGCGCCAGCAGCTTGGCGGACCTCACAGATACGCAGTATTTT. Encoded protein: CASSLADLTDTQYF.

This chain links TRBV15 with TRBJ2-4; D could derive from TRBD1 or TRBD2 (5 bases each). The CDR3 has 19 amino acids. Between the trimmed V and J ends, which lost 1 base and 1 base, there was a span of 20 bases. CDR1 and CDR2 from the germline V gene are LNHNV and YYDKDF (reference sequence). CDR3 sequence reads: CATSRGGHWAPGAKNIQYF. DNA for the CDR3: TGTGCCACCAGCAGAGGAGGACACTGGGCCCCGGGGGCCAAAAACATTCAGTACTTC.

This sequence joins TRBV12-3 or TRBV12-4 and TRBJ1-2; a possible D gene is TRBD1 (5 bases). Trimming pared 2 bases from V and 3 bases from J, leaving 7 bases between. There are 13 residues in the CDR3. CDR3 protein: CASSLLTDYGYTF. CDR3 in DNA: TGTGCCAGCAGTTTATTGACAGACTATGGCTACACCTTC.

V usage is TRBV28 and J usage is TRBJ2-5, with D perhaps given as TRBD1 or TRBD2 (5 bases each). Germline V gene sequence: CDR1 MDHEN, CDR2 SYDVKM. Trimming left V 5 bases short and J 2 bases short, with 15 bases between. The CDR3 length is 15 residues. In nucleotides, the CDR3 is TGTGCCAGCAGTAGAGGGGATCTACTACAAGAGACCCAGTACTTC. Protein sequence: CASSRGDLLQETQYF.